The entry that follows covers one T cell receptor (beta chain) sequence. No cognate antigen has been identified for it. Base qualities are missing; no much larger clone stands one base away. This specimen belongs to a study of shared T cell receptors in the human thymus (dated by TCRdb to about 2021). About the full investigation: The study investigated the way shared, self-reactive T-cell receptor alpha chains are produced in the human thymus.

The junction carries 18 bases between V and J, which are trimmed by 3 bases and 4 bases respectively. The CDR3 covers 17 residues, taking in both the cysteine and the phenylalanine. The sequence is cut down to CDR3 DNA, 51 bases in frame from base 1. The germline V gene (reference sequence) gives CDR1 as LNHDA and CDR2 as SQIVND. Library method: the immunoSEQ multiplex PCR assay. The table was pulled from immuneACCESS by TCRdb, which kept in-frame rearrangements only. Such tables lose some clones; where checked, under half of the loss comes from unresolved V genes, and the rest has no known cause. The sample data list 700,000 or so clones, and approximately 85% of these were observed just once. The ten largest clones take up 0.0095% to 0.013% of the sample. The same sample was also studied in work on human thymus T cells. Looking at the second paper: In Finland, the donors were immunologically healthy infants who were having open corrective cardiac surgery for congenital heart defects. Thymus tissue was collected as surgical resects that were removed during corrective cardiac surgery. Usage of V and J gene segments appeared to be biased in both the thymic and the peripheral blood repertoires. The related research found that thymic TCR repertoires overlapped highly between unrelated individuals. TCR alpha and beta repertoires from seven to nine infant thymus samples and four related peripheral blood samples were characterized in the study. Donor ages ranged from about 6 to 250 days, and the cohort comprised about 6 male and two female infants. Thymocytes were released mechanically from tissue and stored at -70 °C as pellets of 10-30 million cells. A QIAsymphony instrument was used to extract genomic DNA from frozen cell pellets. The immunoSEQ multiplex PCR assay was used to amplify the TCRB and TCRAD loci from a standardized quantity of quality-controlled genomic DNA. The V(D)J region was spanned by amplicons of a length sufficient to cover the CDR3 and to identify V and J genes. The amplicons were sequenced on an Illumina platform via the commercial immunoSEQ service. Primer bias and sequencing errors were corrected as previously described, and TCRAD and TCRB definitions were based on the IMGT database. immunoSEQ Analyzer 3.0 and VDJTools were used for repertoire analysis, which covered basic statistics, V/J segment usage, diversity estimates, rarefaction and pairwise overlap. Diversity was estimated using the Chao1, ChaoE, Efron-Thisted, Shannon and inverse Simpson indices, and was also estimated on datasets down-sampled to the size of the smallest sample. Repertoire overlap was assessed by strict matching of CDR3 nucleotide sequence, V gene and J gene, and clustering was done by Jaccard-based multidimensional scaling. On average, thymus samples yielded approximately 780,000 unique TCRB clonotypes, whereas blood samples yielded 70,000 to 100,000.

This sequence uses TRBV19 and TRBJ2-2; perhaps TRBD1 is the D gene, with 6 bases matching. The source material was thymocytes. This receptor was taken from a girl under three years old with a congenital heart defect. Donor details come from another sample of the same person, matched by shared clones. The sequenced DNA: TGTGCCAGTAGTATCCCTGTACAGGGATCCAGCACCGGGGAGCTGTTTTTT. It translates as CASSIPVQGSSTGELFF.